This TCR beta chain was sequenced during a study of CD8 T cells in Susac syndrome. The germline gives CDR1 MNHEY, CDR2 SMNVEV (reference sequence). The CDR3 sequence is 14 residues long. Germline trimming cut 7 bases from V and 6 bases from J; bases unmatched to any gene: 7. cDNA came from roughly 0.53 to 1 ug RNA primed by random hexamers. Amplification of TCR beta CDR3 spanned 54 Vbeta and 13 Jbeta via immunoSEQ multiplex PCR. Each CDR3 protein is one row after TCRdb ran MiXCR on the immunoSEQ multiplex PCR reads. The table records around 180,000 distinct CDR3 sequences, approximately 95% of them present only once. TEMRA cells were enriched by FACS, and CD4+ and CD8+ T cells were negatively isolated.

This sequence joins TRBV27 and TRBJ1-5; 9 bases are a match to TRBD1. This TCR derives from a human donor with multiple sclerosis. The source material was CD8+ T cells from PBMCs. The CDR3 reads CASMEGQGSQPQHF. The CDR3 DNA reads as TGTGCCAGCATGGAAGGACAGGGGAGTCAGCCCCAGCATTTT.